This TCR beta chain derives from a study of post-analysis software for immune sequencing data. Study-level information: In terms of disease course, relapsing-remitting, secondary progressive and progressive-relapsing multiple sclerosis were included.

Study results and caveats: Roughly five TRBV segments appeared more often in patients than in controls, and TRBV5-6, TRBV5-1 and TRBV20-1 were among these. Diversity measured as normalized Chao1 was significantly lower in multiple sclerosis patients than in controls. Samples sharing a preparation batch grouped tightly together when assessed by F measure.

Prepared libraries of TCR beta cDNA carried unique molecular identifiers. Roughly 500,000 cDNA molecules were obtained per 1 to 10 million input T cells. Using its own MiXCR run on the PCR reads, TCRdb lists one record per CDR3 protein. The table includes roughly 700,000 distinct CDR3 sequences, roughly 29% detected once. As regards this clonotype: Its antigen is undetermined.

The CDR3 loop spans 15 amino acids. Between the trimmed V and J ends, which lost 6 bases and 8 bases, there was a span of 19 bases. The germline gives CDR1 SNHLY, CDR2 FYNNEI. The source is a girl aged 5-17 years with multiple sclerosis. The sequenced sample was blood. V and J are TRBV2 and TRBJ1-4; a weak D match, TRBD1 (5 bases). The CDR3 reads CASREKSGAYEKLFF. For the CDR3, the DNA is TGTGCCAGCAGAGAAAAAAGCGGGGCTTACGAAAAACTGTTTTTT.